These 7 T cell receptor beta chains were all obtained from the same sample, sequenced in a study of T cells in Graves' hyperthyroidism and ophthalmopathy. Amplification targeted TCR beta CDR3 regions from RNA transcripts. HTBI primers were employed in a first-round RT-PCR of the TCR CDR3. MiXCR, run by TCRdb on the multiplex PCR reads, gives a single entry per CDR3 protein. The sample comprises under 350,000 distinct CDR3 sequences, roughly an eighth of which are singletons, and 7.9% rests with the top ten. The source material was blood. The origin of the receptors is a woman aged 40 to 49 with Graves' hyperthyroidism.

Many counts were recorded for this clonotype. V is TRBV2 and J is TRBJ2-5; no clear D. In germline, CDR1 is SNHLY, CDR2 FYNNEI. The V end lost 4 bases, the J end lost 5 bases, and 5 bases lay between the germline ends. This CDR3 is 11 amino acids long. The CDR3 region has the DNA TGTGCCAGCAGTGTGGATGAGACCCAGTACTTC. This gives the protein CASSVDETQYF.

Concerning this clonotype: A much larger clonotype is one base distant, so this may be a read error. CDR3 loop: CAWQGVGQETRYF. Here the CDR3 DNA reads TGTGCCTGGCAGGGGGTGGGACAAGAGACCCGGTACTTC. The V and J genes are TRBV30 and TRBJ2-5; 7 bases line up with TRBD1. CDR1 is GTSNPN and CDR2 is SVGIG in the germline V gene (reference sequence). The CDR3 runs 13 residues. Using reference TRBV30 and TRBJ2-5 for the parts outside the CDR3, the full variable domain is SQTIHQWPATLVQPVGSPLSLECTVEGTSNPNLYWYRQAAGRGLQLLFYSVGIGQISSEVPQNLSASRPQDRQFILSSKKLLLSDSGFYLCAWQGVGQETRYFGPGTRLLVL.

This clonotype appeared a few times. This chain uses TRBV20-1 with TRBJ2-7; D is possibly TRBD1 (6 bases). Germline assignment: CDR1 DFQATT and CDR2 SNEGSKA (reference sequence). The CDR3 sequence is 15 residues long. Trimming stripped 0 bases from V and 3 bases from J, with 15 bases between. The CDR3 region is CSARDVKGVNYEQYF. The CDR3 bases are TGCAGTGCTAGAGATGTGAAGGGGGTAAACTACGAGCAGTACTTC.

This clonotype was seen a handful of times. The CDR3 here is CSARDMASADHNEQFF. In nucleotides, the CDR3 is TGCAGTGCTAGAGATATGGCGTCTGCCGACCACAATGAGCAGTTCTTC. The chain carries TRBV20-1 and TRBJ2-1; D is uncertain. CDR1 and CDR2 from the germline V gene are DFQATT and SNEGSKA (reference sequence). V dropped 0 bases and J dropped 5 bases, with 17 bases sitting between them. The CDR3 is made up of 16 amino acids.

The sample holds many counts of this clonotype. V gene TRBV2 combines with J gene TRBJ2-5; D is ambiguous. From germline, CDR1 is SNHLY and CDR2 FYNNEI. There are 11 residues in the CDR3. The V and J ends lost 7 bases and 5 bases respectively, with 8 bases between them. The CDR3 DNA reads TGTGCCAGCACTCGTGAGGAGACCCAGTACTTC. This translates into CASTREETQYF.

There are many counts of this clonotype. The rearrangement links TRBV3-1 to TRBJ1-4; D call uncertain. The germline gives CDR1 LGHDT, CDR2 YNNKEL (reference sequence). The CDR3 is 14 residues long. V gave up 0 bases and J gave up 7 bases, with 9 bases separating them. The CDR3 here is CASSQDSGSEKLFF. CDR3 coding DNA: TGTGCCAGCAGCCAAGATTCGGGGAGTGAAAAACTGTTTTTT. The complete variable domain, with remaining parts taken from reference TRBV3-1 and TRBJ1-4, reads DTAVSQTPKYLVTQMGNDKSIKCEQNLGHDTMYWYKQDSKKFLKIMFSYNNKELIINETVPNRFSPKSPDKAHLNLHINSLELGDSAVYFCASSQDSGSEKLFFGSGTQLSVL.

This rearrangement joins TRBV4-1 to TRBJ2-3, with TRBD2 identical over 11 bases. Germline trimming cut 0 bases from V and 6 bases from J; bases unmatched to any gene: 5. The CDR3 is made up of 16 amino acids. Germline V gives CDR1 MGHRA, CDR2 YSYEKL. CDR3 nucleotides: TGCGCCAGCAGCCAAGAGGTAGCGGGAGGGCTCGATACGCAGTATTTT. Encoded protein: CASSQEVAGGLDTQYF.